This T cell receptor (beta chain) emerged from a study of OX40 agonist ivuxolimab in advanced cancers. Study-level background: Dosing consisted of intravenous ivuxolimab at 0.01 to 10 mg/kg every 2 weeks. General study points: Fewer expanded clones were found on average in CD4+ than in CD8+ T cells. The specificity for antigen of the expanded peripheral T cells was not determined.

The CDR3 covers 14 residues. V lost 8 bases and J lost 4, with 17 bases in between. The germline V gene encodes CDR1 MNHEY and CDR2 SMNVEV (reference sequence). Of note for this clone: Its specificity is unknown.

The assay was immunoSEQ multiplex PCR, and TCRdb's table has in-frame clones only and misses some. The profile shows about 70,000 clones, roughly 78% of them singletons. Collection of blood occurred at baseline, at cycle 4 day 1, and at cycle 7 day 1. V usage is TRBV27 and J usage is TRBJ1-2; tentatively, D is TRBD1 (5 bases). The sequence came from an adult with an advanced solid tumor such as melanoma, head and neck, liver or kidney cancer. The starting material was CD4+ or CD8+ T cells sorted from blood, obtained in a trial of the OX40 agonist ivuxolimab. CDR3: CASSRGYQGYGYTF. CDR3 DNA: TGTGCCAGCTCCCGGGGGTATCAGGGCTATGGCTACACCTTC.